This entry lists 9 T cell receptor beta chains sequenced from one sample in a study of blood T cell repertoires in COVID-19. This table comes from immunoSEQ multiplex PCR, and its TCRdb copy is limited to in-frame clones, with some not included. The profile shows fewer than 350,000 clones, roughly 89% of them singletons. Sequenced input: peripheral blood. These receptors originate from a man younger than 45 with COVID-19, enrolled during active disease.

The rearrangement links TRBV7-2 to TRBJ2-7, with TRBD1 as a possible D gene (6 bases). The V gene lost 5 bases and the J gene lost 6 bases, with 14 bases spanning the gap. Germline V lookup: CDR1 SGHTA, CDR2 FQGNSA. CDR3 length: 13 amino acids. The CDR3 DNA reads TGTGCCAGCAGCGAAAACAGGGTAGGCGAGCAGTACTTC. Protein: CASSENRVGEQYF.

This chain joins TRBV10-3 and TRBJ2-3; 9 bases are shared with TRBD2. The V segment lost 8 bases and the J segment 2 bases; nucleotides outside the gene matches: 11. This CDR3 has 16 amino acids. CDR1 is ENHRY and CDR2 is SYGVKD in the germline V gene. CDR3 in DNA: TGTGCCATCCAGGCTAGCGGGGCTAGAAACACAGATACGCAGTATTTT. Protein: CAIQASGARNTDTQYF.

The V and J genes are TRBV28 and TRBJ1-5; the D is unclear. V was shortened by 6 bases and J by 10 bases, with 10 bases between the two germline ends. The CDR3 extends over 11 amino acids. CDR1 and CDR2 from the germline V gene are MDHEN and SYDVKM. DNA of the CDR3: TGTGCCAGCAGCCCACTAGGCCCCCAGCATTTT. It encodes CASSPLGPQHF.

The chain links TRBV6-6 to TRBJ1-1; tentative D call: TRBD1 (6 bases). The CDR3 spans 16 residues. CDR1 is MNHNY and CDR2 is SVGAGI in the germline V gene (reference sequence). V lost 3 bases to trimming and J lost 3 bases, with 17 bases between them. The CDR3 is CASSYPGEGRDTEAFF. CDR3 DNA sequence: TGTGCCAGCAGTTATCCAGGGGAGGGCAGGGACACTGAAGCTTTCTTT.

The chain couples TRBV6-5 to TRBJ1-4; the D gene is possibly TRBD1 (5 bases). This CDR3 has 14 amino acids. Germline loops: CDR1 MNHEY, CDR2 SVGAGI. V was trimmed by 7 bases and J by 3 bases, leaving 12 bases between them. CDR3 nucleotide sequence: TGTGCCAGCACACGGGGGGGGGCTAATGAAAAACTGTTTTTT. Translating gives CASTRGGANEKLFF.

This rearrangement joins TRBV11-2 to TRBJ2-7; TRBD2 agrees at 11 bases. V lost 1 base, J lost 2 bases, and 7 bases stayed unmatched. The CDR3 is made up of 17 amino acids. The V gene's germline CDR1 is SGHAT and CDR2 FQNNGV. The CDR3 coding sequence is TGTGCCAGCAGCTTAGCGGTAATAGCGGGAGGGCCCTACGAGCAGTACTTC. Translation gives CASSLAVIAGGPYEQYF.

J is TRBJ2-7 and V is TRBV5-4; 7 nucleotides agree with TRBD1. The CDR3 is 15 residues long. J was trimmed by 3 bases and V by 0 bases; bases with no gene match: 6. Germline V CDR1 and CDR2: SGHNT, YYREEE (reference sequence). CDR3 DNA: TGTGCCAGCAGCTTGGCCGAGGCAGGGGGCTACGAGCAGTACTTC. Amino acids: CASSLAEAGGYEQYF.

The CDR3 DNA follows: TGTGCCAGCAGTTACAGGGAGTTTTGGCCCCAGCATTTT. The encoded protein is CASSYREFWPQHF. The genes are TRBV6-5 and TRBJ1-5; D unclear. The CDR3 is 13 amino acids. Per the germline V gene, CDR1 is MNHEY and CDR2 is SVGAGI. The V gene lost 2 bases and the J gene lost 9 bases, with 11 bases spanning the gap.

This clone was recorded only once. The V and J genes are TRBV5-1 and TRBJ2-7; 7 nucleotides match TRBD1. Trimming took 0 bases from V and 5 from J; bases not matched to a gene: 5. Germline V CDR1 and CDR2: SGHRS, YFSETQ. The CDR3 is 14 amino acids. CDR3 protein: CASSLGTGGHEQYF. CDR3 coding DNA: TGCGCCAGCAGCTTGGGGACAGGAGGCCACGAGCAGTACTTC.